Sequencing of this T cell receptor beta chain was carried out in a study of blood T cells in healthy people across ages. This CDR3 region has 18 residues. Per the germline V gene, CDR1 is DFQATT and CDR2 is SNEGSKA (reference sequence). V shed 6 bases and J 7 bases; nucleotides not matched to a gene: 22. For the second PCR, which ran for roughly 6 to 12 cycles, a sample-barcoded 5' primer and a J-beta primer mix were used. TCRdb used MiXCR to reprocess the 5' RACE reads, holding one entry per CDR3 protein. This sample has 850,000 to 1,100,000 distinct CDR3 sequences, with more than 30% found just once. Each individual donor underwent a draw of approximately 10 milliliters of peripheral blood. A minimum of 5 micrograms of total RNA was extracted per sample. Study-wide results and caveats: Roughly linear declines in TCR beta diversity per million T cells occurred with age. Unknown CMV status may confound age-related changes in expanded clones.

With respect to this clonotype: Its target is unknown.

The receptor comes from a man younger than 35 in good health. The rearrangement joins TRBV20-1 to TRBJ2-5; 11 bases are shared with TRBD2. Sequencing was carried out using blood. CDR3 protein: CSANDRGTSGSHSRTQYF. DNA for the CDR3: TGCAGTGCAAACGACAGAGGCACTAGCGGGAGCCATTCTCGGACCCAGTACTTC.